The T cell receptor beta chain described here comes from a study of T cell changes during pregnancy in multiple sclerosis. The CDR3 is made up of 13 amino acids. V lost 5 bases to trimming and J lost 5 bases, with 12 bases between them. The germline V gene has CDR1 MNHEY and CDR2 SVGAGI. The table came from immunoSEQ multiplex PCR; TCRdb's copy has only in-frame clones and leaves some out. The data show approximately 34,000 clones, with roughly 90% seen just once and about 5% held by the top ten. Sequenced here: CD8+ T cells from peripheral blood mononuclear cells, sampled after pregnancy. The source of this sequence is a female donor with multiple sclerosis, enrolled in a pregnancy study. The chain uses TRBV6-5 and TRBJ2-5, with D tentatively TRBD1 (5 bases). Written as DNA, the CDR3 is TGTGCCAGCAGTACGACAGAGACGGAGACCCAGTACTTC. Its protein product is CASSTTETETQYF.